This entry lists 27 T cell receptor beta chains sequenced from one sample in a study of post-analysis software for immune sequencing data. These receptors' targets are unknown. Findings and caveats of the study: Compared with controls, patients had more of 4 or 5 TRBV segments, including TRBV5-6, TRBV5-1 and TRBV20-1.

The library was made from cDNA and included unique molecular identifiers. In TCRdb, the PCR reads were re-called with MiXCR into one record per CDR3 protein. This sample has 750,000 to 900,000 distinct CDR3 sequences; about half occur once, and the top ten carry roughly 4.9%. Sample: blood. These receptors came from a girl aged 5-17 years with multiple sclerosis.

The chain is built from TRBV4-1 and TRBJ2-1; possibly TRBD2 for D (5 bases). The V gene's germline CDR1 is MGHRA and CDR2 YSYEKL. The CDR3 is 14 amino acids. V was pared by 8 bases and J by 9 bases, with 20 bases between. The CDR3 reads CASSQEVGGGEQFF. The CDR3 DNA reads as TGCGCCAGCTCTCAGGAGGTGGGCGGCGGTGAGCAGTTCTTC.

The CDR3 DNA is TGTGCCATCATGGGGACGCGGACGGACGAGCAGTACTTC. It is translated as CAIMGTRTDEQYF. The gene calls are TRBV10-3 and TRBJ2-7; D is possibly TRBD1 or TRBD2 (5 bases each). Per the germline V gene, CDR1 is ENHRY and CDR2 is SYGVKD. Trimming removed 7 bases at V and 5 bases at J, with 15 bases between. The CDR3 has 13 amino acids.

The chain employs TRBV25-1 and TRBJ2-5; maybe TRBD1 (6 bases). The CDR3 totals 13 residues. From germline, CDR1 is MGHDK and CDR2 SYGVNS. V was cut by 3 bases and J by 5 bases, with 10 bases left in between. CDR3 loop: CASSDWGQETQYF. The CDR3 DNA reads as TGTGCCAGCAGTGATTGGGGGCAGGAGACCCAGTACTTC.

V usage is TRBV29-1 and J usage is TRBJ2-1; 9 nucleotides align to TRBD2. J lost 9 bases, V lost 4 bases, and 13 bases had no gene match. This CDR3 region has 15 residues. Germline V gene sequence: CDR1 SQVTM, CDR2 ANQGSEA. The CDR3 region has the DNA TGCAGCGTTGGGTGGGCTAGCGGGGTCGGAGGTGAGCAGTTCTTC. Protein sequence: CSVGWASGVGGEQFF.

This clonotype was counted between two and nine times. The chain recombines TRBV29-1 with TRBJ2-5, with D perhaps matching TRBD1 (5 bases). The V end lost 0 bases, the J end lost 4 bases, and 15 bases lay between the germline ends. The CDR3 loop spans 15 amino acids. Germline CDR1 is SQVTM and CDR2 is ANQGSEA. DNA of the CDR3: TGCAGCGTTGAAGATTTGGCAGGGCTGGGAGAGACCCAGTACTTC. Amino acids: CSVEDLAGLGETQYF.

This clonotype was seen a handful of times. The V gene is TRBV7-2, the J gene TRBJ2-7, with TRBD2 matching 8 bases. Looked up from germline, CDR1 is SGHTA and CDR2 is FQGNSA. J lost 7 bases, V lost 1 base, and 9 bases had no gene match. This CDR3 comprises 15 residues. The CDR3 sequence: CASSLGGLAGWEQYF. CDR3 sequence (DNA): TGTGCCAGCAGCTTAGGGGGGCTAGCGGGTTGGGAGCAGTACTTC.

This clonotype was seen only a few times. This chain joins TRBV6-5 and TRBJ2-4, with TRBD2 matching over 8 bases. The DNA end is a closer match to TRBJ2-7, so the J assignment may be wrong. The CDR3 runs 15 residues. Germline values: CDR1 MNHEY, CDR2 SVGAGI. Here the CDR3 DNA reads TGTGCCAGCAGTTACTCAACGCGGGGGGCCTACGAGCAGTACTTC. The encoded protein is CASSYSTRGAYEQYF.

The chain has TRBV27 and TRBJ1-2; the match to TRBD1 covers 8 bases. V dropped 6 bases and J dropped 0; count of bases not matched to a gene: 9. The germline CDR1 and CDR2 sequences are MNHEY and SMNVEV (reference sequence). The CDR3 loop spans 16 amino acids. Here the CDR3 DNA reads TGTGCCAGCAGCGACTCCGGGACAGGACCTAACTATGGCTACACCTTC. The encoded protein is CASSDSGTGPNYGYTF.

This chain uses TRBV7-2 with TRBJ2-7, with 8 bases that match TRBD1. Trimming took 7 bases from V and 2 from J; bases not matched to a gene: 7. This CDR3 is built from 14 residues. Germline CDR1 SGHTA, CDR2 FQGNSA. The CDR3 bases are TGTGCCAGCACCCCGAGGGACAGGACCTACGAGCAGTACTTC. Residues: CASTPRDRTYEQYF. The variable domain in full, with the rest retrieved from reference TRBV7-2 and TRBJ2-7, is GAGVSQSPSNKVTEKGKDVELRCDPISGHTALYWYRQSLGQGLEFLIYFQGNSAPDKSGLPSDRFSAERTGGSVSTLTIQRTQQEDSAVYLCASTPRDRTYEQYFGPGTRLTVT.

In regard to this clonotype: A much larger clone lies a single base off, so this may be a read error. The chain employs TRBV20-1 and TRBJ2-7, with 7 nucleotides matching TRBD2. J gave up 1 base and V 3 bases, and 6 bases lay outside the gene matches. The CDR3 loop spans 14 amino acids. The germline gives CDR1 DFQATT, CDR2 SNEGSKA (reference sequence). The CDR3 spells CSASRLAESYEQYF. The CDR3 nucleotides read TGCAGTGCTAGCCGCCTAGCGGAGTCCTACGAGCAGTACTTC.

Concerning this clonotype itself: One end of the junction varies from germline; a read error may be responsible. CDR3 nucleotide sequence: TGCGCCGGCAGCTTGGGCCCAGGGGGCCCCTATGGCTACACCTTC. This translates into CAGSLGPGGPYGYTF. This chain joins TRBV5-1 and TRBJ1-2, with 8 bases lining up with TRBD1. There are 15 residues in the CDR3. From germline, CDR1 is SGHRS and CDR2 YFSETQ. The whole variable domain, filled in from reference TRBV5-1 and TRBJ1-2, reads KAGVTQTPRYLIKTRGQQVTLSCSPISGHRSVSWYQQTPGQGLQFLFEYFSETQRNKGNFPGRFSGRQFSNSRSEMNVSTLELGDSALYLCAGSLGPGGPYGYTFGSGTRLTVV.

This clonotype was observed a few times. The V and J genes are TRBV7-9 and TRBJ2-3, with 7 bases lining up with TRBD2. CDR1 and CDR2 (germline): SEHNR, FQNEAQ (reference sequence). The ends lost 4 bases at V and 1 base at J; junction bases unmatched: 2. This CDR3 comprises 14 residues. For the CDR3, the DNA is TGTGCCAGCAGCTCTAGCGGCCGCACAGATACGCAGTATTTT. Its protein is CASSSSGRTDTQYF.

This clonotype was seen more than once but under ten times. The chain recombines TRBV7-2 with TRBJ1-2; the match to TRBD1 covers 12 bases. The V segment lost 1 base and the J segment 8 bases; nucleotides outside the gene matches: 8. CDR3 size: 16 residues. CDR1 and CDR2 from the germline V gene are SGHTA and FQGNSA. The CDR3 loop is CASSLGPGQGAGGYTF. The CDR3, as DNA: TGTGCCAGCAGCTTAGGCCCGGGACAGGGGGCTGGGGGCTACACCTTC. The full variable domain, completed using reference TRBV7-2 and TRBJ1-2, is GAGVSQSPSNKVTEKGKDVELRCDPISGHTALYWYRQSLGQGLEFLIYFQGNSAPDKSGLPSDRFSAERTGGSVSTLTIQRTQQEDSAVYLCASSLGPGQGAGGYTFGSGTRLTVV.

V is TRBV27 and J is TRBJ1-1; 10 bases line up with TRBD1. Unmatched junction bases numbered 10, after V lost 1 base and J lost 5 bases. Germline V gene lookup returns CDR1 MNHEY and CDR2 SMNVEV (reference sequence). CDR3 length: 17 amino acids. CDR3 DNA sequence: TGTGCCAGCAGTTTATTGGGGACAGGGGACCCGAGGACTGAAGCTTTCTTT. Encoded protein: CASSLLGTGDPRTEAFF.

The chain employs TRBV28 and TRBJ2-5, with 8 bases that match TRBD1. CDR3 length: 15 amino acids. V dropped 6 bases and J dropped 3; count of bases not matched to a gene: 9. Germline V CDR1 and CDR2: MDHEN, SYDVKM. CDR3 protein: CASSTPGQAEETQYF. CDR3 nucleotides: TGTGCCAGCAGCACACCGGGACAGGCAGAAGAGACCCAGTACTTC.

This chain connects TRBV29-1 to TRBJ2-7; TRBD2 is a possible D gene (5 bases). Between the trimmed V and J ends, which lost 4 bases and 2 bases, there was a span of 12 bases. CDR1 SQVTM and CDR2 ANQGSEA come from the germline V gene. The CDR3 is 13 residues long. The CDR3 region has the DNA TGCAGCGTTGGTTGGGGAGCCGCCTACGAGCAGTACTTC. Its protein product is CSVGWGAAYEQYF.

The chain is built from TRBV3-1 and TRBJ2-5, with TRBD2 matching 11 bases. Germline CDR1 and CDR2: LGHDT and YNNKEL (reference sequence). The CDR3 is 18 amino acids. V was pared by 4 bases and J by 5 bases, with 15 bases of the junction left unmatched. CDR3 sequence (DNA): TGTGCCAGCAGCCGAGATACTAGCGGGAGTTACGTTATCGAGACCCAGTACTTC. Protein: CASSRDTSGSYVIETQYF.

The rearrangement uses TRBV6-2 or TRBV6-3 and TRBJ2-7; D not resolved. Germline V lookup: CDR1 MNHEY, CDR2 SVGEGT. Trimming cost V 6 bases and J 2 bases, with 5 bases left between them. The CDR3 length is 11 residues. CDR3 loop: CASRTPYEQYF. DNA of the CDR3: TGTGCCAGCAGGACTCCCTACGAGCAGTACTTC.

In its sample, this clonotype was seen a few times. The chain's CDR3 is CAPSPAPNYGYTF. The CDR3, as DNA: TGTGCCCCATCCCCGGCACCTAACTATGGCTACACCTTC. The chain is built from TRBV7-9 and TRBJ1-2; unclear D gene. Germline CDR1 is SEHNR and CDR2 is FQNEAQ (reference sequence). V lost 11 bases and J lost 0, with 13 bases in between. The CDR3 spans 13 residues.

The chain recombines TRBV12-3 or TRBV12-4 with TRBJ1-1, with D perhaps matching TRBD1 (6 bases). V lost 4 bases to trimming and J lost 3 bases, with 15 bases between them. The CDR3 spans 15 residues. CDR3 sequence reads: CASSSDPQGHTEAFF. CDR3 nucleotides: TGTGCCAGCAGTTCCGACCCACAGGGTCACACTGAAGCTTTCTTT.

The chain joins TRBV7-2 to TRBJ1-2; TRBD1 is a possible D gene (6 bases). The V end lost 4 bases, the J end lost 3 bases, and 18 bases lay between the germline ends. Germline assignment: CDR1 SGHTA and CDR2 FQGNSA. The length of the CDR3 is 16 residues. Here the CDR3 reads CASSSLREGGHYGYTF. CDR3 nucleotides: TGTGCCAGCAGCTCCTTAAGGGAGGGGGGGCACTATGGCTACACCTTC. Full variable domain (outside the CDR3, taken from reference TRBV7-2 and TRBJ1-2): GAGVSQSPSNKVTEKGKDVELRCDPISGHTALYWYRQSLGQGLEFLIYFQGNSAPDKSGLPSDRFSAERTGGSVSTLTIQRTQQEDSAVYLCASSSLREGGHYGYTFGSGTRLTVV.

The chain links TRBV20-1 to TRBJ2-1; D tentatively reads TRBD1 or TRBD2 (5 bases each). Germline V gene lookup returns CDR1 DFQATT and CDR2 SNEGSKA (reference sequence). Trimming took off 7 bases at V and 1 base at J, with 8 bases between the two ends. The CDR3 contains 12 residues. The CDR3: CSGDRSYNEQFF. CDR3 DNA sequence: TGCAGTGGGGACCGGTCCTACAATGAGCAGTTCTTC.

The rearrangement uses TRBV27 and TRBJ2-1; possibly TRBD2 for D (5 bases). The CDR3 length is 17 residues. Germline CDR1 is MNHEY and CDR2 is SMNVEV (reference sequence). V gave up 2 bases and J gave up 5 bases, with 19 bases separating them. The chain's CDR3 is CASSLGPGRASHNEQFF. CDR3 DNA sequence: TGTGCCAGCAGTTTAGGTCCCGGGCGGGCTTCGCACAATGAGCAGTTCTTC.

This clonotype showed up just once. This chain connects TRBV4-3 to TRBJ1-6, with D possibly matching TRBD1 (6 bases). From germline, CDR1 is LGHNA and CDR2 YSLEER. V gave up 0 bases and J gave up 7 bases, with 13 bases separating them. The CDR3 is 16 residues long. This chain's CDR3 is CASSQDPGGRNSPLHF. Here the CDR3 DNA reads TGCGCCAGCAGCCAAGATCCGGGGGGCAGAAATTCACCCCTCCACTTT.

The genes are TRBV2 and TRBJ2-4, with D perhaps matching TRBD2 (6 bases). Gene TRBJ2-7 matches the end of the DNA better, so the J call may be wrong. Germline V gene sequence: CDR1 SNHLY, CDR2 FYNNEI. This CDR3 spans 14 amino acids. CDR3 protein: CASSDFRGTYEQYF. The DNA for the CDR3 is TGTGCCAGCAGTGATTTTCGGGGGACCTACGAGCAGTACTTC.

The genes are TRBV24-1 and TRBJ2-5, with TRBD1 identical over 8 bases. Near its end, the DNA agrees better with TRBJ2-7, so the J call may be wrong. Per the germline V gene, CDR1 is KGHDR and CDR2 is SFDVKD. This CDR3 is 15 amino acids long. CDR3 protein: CATSDFTAGGSEQYF. The CDR3 nucleotides read TGTGCCACCAGTGATTTCACGGCAGGGGGCTCCGAGCAGTACTTC.

The chain has TRBV6-2 or TRBV6-3 and TRBJ1-1, with D uncertain. Germline CDR1 and CDR2: MNHEY and SVGEGT. Trimming removed 5 bases from V and 4 bases from J, with 14 bases in between. This CDR3 has 14 residues. The CDR3 DNA is TGTGCCAGCAGTATTGACTACCGACGCACTGAAGCTTTCTTT. As protein: CASSIDYRRTEAFF.